Shown below are 18 T cell receptor beta chains from a single sample sequenced in a study of blood T cells in healthy people across ages. The use of a sample-barcoded 5' primer and a J-beta primer mix characterized a second PCR of roughly 7 to 11 cycles. MiXCR was run by TCRdb on the 5' RACE reads, yielding one entry per CDR3 protein. The top ten clones hold about 8% of a sample with around 1,500,000 distinct CDR3 sequences, about 28% of them seen once. Sequencing was performed on blood. These receptors were collected from a woman in her twenties or thirties in good health.

This clonotype was picked up many times. The genes are TRBV5-1 and TRBJ1-4; D unresolved. CDR1 and CDR2 from the germline V gene are SGHRS and YFSETQ. The CDR3 sequence is 13 residues long. V was cut by 4 bases and J by 6 bases, with 10 bases left in between. The CDR3: CASSNSQDEKLFF. The CDR3 bases are TGCGCCAGCAGCAATTCTCAGGATGAAAAACTGTTTTTT. The full variable domain, completed using reference TRBV5-1 and TRBJ1-4, is KAGVTQTPRYLIKTRGQQVTLSCSPISGHRSVSWYQQTPGQGLQFLFEYFSETQRNKGNFPGRFSGRQFSNSRSEMNVSTLELGDSALYLCASSNSQDEKLFFGSGTQLSVL.

The table lists this clonotype with a few counts. The chain links TRBV10-3 to TRBJ2-1; TRBD2 agrees at 10 bases. The CDR3 runs 15 residues. The junction had 3 bases not matched to a gene; V was cut back by 6 bases and J by 1 base. Looked up from germline, CDR1 is ENHRY and CDR2 is SYGVKD. CDR3 residues: CAISSSGGSYNEQFF. CDR3 DNA: TGTGCCATCAGCAGTAGCGGGGGGTCCTACAATGAGCAGTTCTTC.

This clonotype was recorded at least ten times. The chain has TRBV2 and TRBJ1-4; D gene ambiguous. The CDR3 loop spans 13 amino acids. V shed 8 bases and J shed 6 bases, with 13 bases lying between them. The germline V gene encodes CDR1 SNHLY and CDR2 FYNNEI. DNA of the CDR3: TGTGCCAGCCGTCGTTTGGACGATGAAAAACTGTTTTTT. Residues: CASRRLDDEKLFF.

The table lists this clonotype with a few counts. The chain links TRBV5-1 to TRBJ2-2, with D uncertain. This CDR3 region has 15 residues. In germline, CDR1 is SGHRS, CDR2 YFSETQ. V dropped 2 bases and J dropped 5 bases, with 13 bases sitting between them. Written as DNA, the CDR3 is TGCGCCAGCAGCTTTGAGGTCAGCACAACCGGGGAGCTGTTTTTT. It encodes CASSFEVSTTGELFF.

This clonotype came up many times. The chain couples TRBV6-5 to TRBJ2-7; 7 nucleotides line up with TRBD2. Germline V gene data show CDR1 as MNHEY and CDR2 as SVGAGI. This CDR3 spans 13 amino acids. The junction had 4 bases not matched to a gene; V was cut back by 6 bases and J by 2 bases. The CDR3 nucleotides read TGTGCCAGCAGCTATGGGACTACCTACGAGCAGTACTTC. It is translated as CASSYGTTYEQYF.

The chain joins TRBV12-3 or TRBV12-4 to TRBJ2-7, with 7 bases lining up with TRBD1. The CDR3 spans 13 residues. V shed 6 bases and J 2 bases; nucleotides not matched to a gene: 4. CDR3: CASSDRVPYEQYF. DNA of the CDR3: TGTGCCAGCAGCGACAGGGTGCCCTACGAGCAGTACTTC.

The chain employs TRBV2 and TRBJ2-7; D perhaps matches TRBD2 (6 bases). Germline V lookup: CDR1 SNHLY, CDR2 FYNNEI. The ends were cut back, 4 bases at V and 6 bases at J, with 13 bases in the middle. This CDR3 region has 13 residues. The CDR3 bases are TGTGCCAGCAGTGTTGGTCTAGCGCTCGAGCAGTACTTC. It codes for CASSVGLALEQYF.

This chain links TRBV6-5 with TRBJ1-2; TRBD1 matches at 7 bases. Germline trimming cut 10 bases from V and 8 bases from J; bases unmatched to any gene: 13. CDR1 is MNHEY and CDR2 is SVGAGI in the germline V gene. This CDR3 has 13 amino acids. The CDR3 is CAIRSNRGGGYTF. DNA of the CDR3: TGTGCCATCCGGTCCAACAGGGGTGGAGGCTACACCTTC.

This clonotype was observed a handful of times. CDR3 region: CASSPENRETQYF. CDR3 sequence (DNA): TGTGCCAGCTCACCAGAAAACAGGGAGACCCAGTACTTC. The chain employs TRBV18 and TRBJ2-5, with a weak D call TRBD1 (5 bases). Per the germline V gene, CDR1 is KGHSH and CDR2 is LQKENI. The CDR3 consists of 13 residues. V was pared by 2 bases and J by 5 bases, with 9 bases between.

Only a few counts were recorded for this clonotype. The rearrangement links TRBV5-1 to TRBJ2-1; 10 bases align to TRBD2. Trimming took 4 bases from V and 0 from J; bases not matched to a gene: 10. Germline CDR1 and CDR2: SGHRS and YFSETQ. CDR3 length equals 18 residues. In DNA, the CDR3 is TGCGCCAGCAGCGGGGAGCGGGAGGGCTCCGGCTCCTACAATGAGCAGTTCTTC. Amino acid sequence: CASSGEREGSGSYNEQFF.

The table lists this clonotype with a few counts. The chain couples TRBV9 to TRBJ1-2; D gene ambiguous. CDR3 length equals 13 residues. Trimming shortened V by 5 bases and J by 8 bases, and 16 bases separated the two germline ends. CDR1 is SGDLS, CDR2 YYNGEE, per germline. CDR3 amino acids: CASSTDGLSGYTF. In DNA, the CDR3 is TGTGCCAGCAGTACGGACGGTCTGAGCGGCTACACCTTC.

The sample holds many counts of this clonotype. The V gene is TRBV6-5, the J gene TRBJ2-5; 11 bases fit TRBD2. CDR1 is MNHEY, CDR2 SVGAGI, per germline. The CDR3 sequence is 16 residues long. Trimming removed 7 bases from V and 2 bases from J; junction bases left unmatched: 9. CDR3 loop: CASTRPASGGQETQYF. CDR3 nucleotide sequence: TGTGCCAGCACCCGGCCTGCTAGCGGGGGGCAAGAGACCCAGTACTTC.

The chain links TRBV5-1 to TRBJ2-1; tentatively, D is TRBD2 (6 bases). In germline, CDR1 is SGHRS, CDR2 YFSETQ. This CDR3 is built from 15 residues. The germline V and J ends were trimmed by 0 bases and 7 bases, with 14 bases remaining between them. Here the CDR3 DNA reads TGCGCCAGCAGCTTGGGGGGCGGGGTGGAGAATGAGCAGTTCTTC. Encoded protein: CASSLGGGVENEQFF.

This clonotype was detected a few times. The rearrangement uses TRBV29-1 and TRBJ2-2; 9 bases match TRBD2. Germline trimming cut 5 bases from V and 2 bases from J; bases unmatched to any gene: 3. This CDR3 has 14 amino acids. The germline CDR1 and CDR2 sequences are SQVTM and ANQGSEA. The CDR3 spells CSVRLADNTGELFF. The CDR3 DNA reads TGCAGCGTTCGACTAGCGGATAACACCGGGGAGCTGTTTTTT.

A note on this clonotype: This may come from a read error, since a much larger clone is one base off. V is TRBV7-3 and J is TRBJ2-7; 8 bases map to TRBD1. The CDR3 runs to 15 residues. Per germline, CDR1 SGHTA and CDR2 FQGTGA. CDR3 DNA sequence: TGTGCCAGCAGCTTAACCGGGGGACAGGTCTACGAGCTGTACTTC. Protein product: CASSLTGGQVYELYF.

Concerning this clonotype itself: A much larger clone is a single base away; this may be a read error. The rearrangement joins TRBV28 to TRBJ2-1; maybe TRBD1 (6 bases). The DNA end is more similar to TRBJ2-7, so the J call may be wrong. The CDR3 length is 14 residues. Germline CDR1 MDHEN, CDR2 SYDVKM. The CDR3 loop is CASSWDISSYEQYF. The CDR3 DNA sequence: TGTGCCAGCAGTTGGGACATTTCGTCCTACGAGCAGTACTTC.

The chain carries TRBV27 and TRBJ2-7; 8 nucleotides agree with TRBD2. CDR1 and CDR2 from the germline V gene are MNHEY and SMNVEV (reference sequence). The CDR3 contains 15 residues. After removal of 5 bases from V and 6 bases from J, the junction contained 12 bases not matched to a gene. This CDR3 is CASSPLPGLDREQYF. CDR3 sequence (DNA): TGTGCCAGCAGTCCCCTCCCGGGACTAGATCGCGAGCAGTACTTC.

As concerns this clonotype: The junction departs from the called germline gene at one end, perhaps through a read error. Here the CDR3 reads CASSLTGEEPQHF. DNA for the CDR3: TGTGCCAGCAGCTTAACCGGGGAGGAGCCCCAGCACTTT. The chain employs TRBV5-6 and TRBJ1-5; D is uncertain. Germline CDR1 reads SGHDT; CDR2 reads YYEEEE. The CDR3 is 13 amino acids.